Listed below are T cell receptor beta chains from one sample, sequenced in a study of shared clonotypes between healthy human individuals. Profiled with immunoSEQ multiplex PCR; TCRdb holds only in-frame clones, not every one. The sample shows about 1 million clones, 65% to 75% of them seen only once. The sample comprised memory CD4+ T cells sorted from blood. These receptors originate from a man between 18 and 29 years old in good health. The CDR3 runs from the conserved cysteine through the conserved F or W. The order of the fields is D gene, clone size, J gene, V gene, CDR3 protein, CDR3 DNA. A D gene is named only where the DNA matches it firmly. Expanded clones are given a class, and other clones once, few, many or no size at all.

D gene: -; clone size: -; J gene: TRBJ2-7; V gene: TRBV7-9; CDR3 protein: CASSSHSVRVLRTEQYF; CDR3 DNA: TGTGCCAGCAGCTCCCATAGCGTCAGGGTCCTGAGAACGGAGCAGTACTTC
D gene: -; clone size: -; J gene: TRBJ2-1; V gene: TRBV18; CDR3 protein: CASSLDSFSYNEQFF; CDR3 DNA: TGTGCCAGCTCTCTAGACAGTTTCTCCTACAATGAGCAGTTCTTC
D gene: -; clone size: -; J gene: TRBJ1-5; V gene: TRBV2; CDR3 protein: CASSVALSQPQHF; CDR3 DNA: TGTGCCAGCAGTGTAGCGTTGAGTCAGCCCCAGCATTTT
D gene: -; clone size: -; J gene: TRBJ2-2; V gene: TRBV10-1; CDR3 protein: CASSELQGGTGELFF; CDR3 DNA: TGCGCCAGCAGTGAGTTACAGGGAGGGACCGGGGAGCTGTTTTTT
D gene: -; clone size: -; J gene: TRBJ1-1; V gene: TRBV27; CDR3 protein: CASIPGGNTEAFF; CDR3 DNA: TGTGCCAGCATTCCGGGCGGGAACACTGAAGCTTTCTTT
D gene: TRBD2; clone size: -; J gene: TRBJ2-5; V gene: TRBV2; CDR3 protein: CASRTGGGETQYF; CDR3 DNA: TGTGCCAGCCGCACTGGGGGGGGAGAGACCCAGTACTTC
D gene: -; clone size: -; J gene: TRBJ2-3; V gene: TRBV5-4; CDR3 protein: CASSLVGSADTQYF; CDR3 DNA: TGTGCCAGCAGCTTGGTGGGAAGCGCAGATACGCAGTATTTT
D gene: TRBD1; clone size: -; J gene: TRBJ1-1; V gene: TRBV7-6; CDR3 protein: CASSARQGNTEAFF; CDR3 DNA: TGTGCCAGCAGCGCTAGACAGGGGAACACTGAAGCTTTCTTT
D gene: -; clone size: -; J gene: TRBJ1-6; V gene: TRBV21-1; CDR3 protein: CARLRDSSYNSPLHF; CDR3 DNA: TGTGCCAGGCTCCGGGACAGCTCCTATAATTCACCCCTCCACTTT
D gene: TRBD1; clone size: -; J gene: TRBJ1-5; V gene: TRBV7-6; CDR3 protein: CASSLTTGDQPQHF; CDR3 DNA: TGTGCCAGCAGCTTGACGACAGGGGATCAGCCCCAGCATTTT
D gene: -; clone size: -; J gene: TRBJ2-5; V gene: TRBV19; CDR3 protein: CASSSPNGETQYF; CDR3 DNA: TGTGCCAGTAGTTCCCCGAACGGGGAGACCCAGTACTTC
D gene: -; clone size: -; J gene: TRBJ2-4; V gene: TRBV27; CDR3 protein: CASSLIGDRRSIQYF; CDR3 DNA: TGTGCCAGCAGTTTAATTGGTGACCGACGCAGCATTCAGTACTTC
D gene: -; clone size: -; J gene: TRBJ2-7; V gene: TRBV29-1; CDR3 protein: CSVTRGPEQYF; CDR3 DNA: TGCAGCGTTACACGGGGACCCGAGCAGTACTTC
D gene: TRBD1; clone size: -; J gene: TRBJ1-2; V gene: TRBV10-2; CDR3 protein: CAVFGQGGVYTF; CDR3 DNA: TGCGCCGTTTTCGGACAGGGTGGGGTCTACACCTTC
D gene: TRBD1; clone size: -; J gene: TRBJ1-1; V gene: TRBV19; CDR3 protein: CASSDPGQGNTEAFF; CDR3 DNA: TGTGCCAGTAGTGACCCGGGACAGGGGAACACTGAAGCTTTCTTT
D gene: -; clone size: -; J gene: TRBJ1-3; V gene: TRBV29-1; CDR3 protein: CSVAGSYSGNTIYF; CDR3 DNA: TGCAGCGTTGCTGGGTCCTACTCTGGAAACACCATATATTTT
D gene: -; clone size: -; J gene: TRBJ2-5; V gene: TRBV30; CDR3 protein: CAWSPTGTVFGETQYF; CDR3 DNA: TGTGCCTGGAGTCCAACCGGGACCGTTTTCGGGGAGACCCAGTACTTC
D gene: -; clone size: -; J gene: TRBJ2-7; V gene: TRBV7-2; CDR3 protein: CASSRDGVGEQYF; CDR3 DNA: TGTGCCAGCAGCAGAGATGGGGTTGGTGAGCAGTACTTC
D gene: -; clone size: -; J gene: TRBJ1-2; V gene: TRBV19; CDR3 protein: CASSMGEIYGYTF; CDR3 DNA: TGTGCCAGTAGTATGGGGGAGATCTATGGCTACACCTTC
D gene: TRBD2; clone size: -; J gene: TRBJ2-1; V gene: TRBV6-5; CDR3 protein: CASSYSTSGRPNEQFF; CDR3 DNA: TGTGCCAGCAGTTACTCAACTAGCGGGAGGCCCAATGAGCAGTTCTTC
D gene: -; clone size: -; J gene: TRBJ1-1; V gene: TRBV18; CDR3 protein: CASSPGTHTEAFF; CDR3 DNA: TGTGCCAGCTCACCAGGGACCCACACTGAAGCTTTCTTT
D gene: -; clone size: -; J gene: TRBJ1-3; V gene: TRBV9; CDR3 protein: CASSEGLSSGNTIYF; CDR3 DNA: TGTGCCAGCAGCGAGGGGTTGAGCTCTGGAAACACCATATATTTT
D gene: TRBD2; clone size: -; J gene: TRBJ2-7; V gene: TRBV6-5; CDR3 protein: CASSKHGGSYEQYF; CDR3 DNA: TGTGCCAGCAGTAAGCACGGGGGGTCCTACGAGCAGTACTTC
D gene: -; clone size: -; J gene: TRBJ2-3; V gene: TRBV5-1; CDR3 protein: CASSETTPTDTQYF; CDR3 DNA: TGCGCCAGCAGCGAAACTACCCCCACAGATACGCAGTATTTT
D gene: TRBD1; clone size: -; J gene: TRBJ1-2; V gene: TRBV29-1; CDR3 protein: CSVGTGTAYGYTF; CDR3 DNA: TGCAGCGTTGGTACTGGGACAGCCTATGGCTACACCTTC
D gene: -; clone size: many; J gene: TRBJ2-5; V gene: TRBV5-1; CDR3 protein: CASSFQGETQYF; CDR3 DNA: TGCGCCAGCAGCTTCCAGGGGGAGACCCAGTACTTC
D gene: -; clone size: -; J gene: TRBJ2-3; V gene: TRBV10-3; CDR3 protein: CAISGTGSTDTQYF; CDR3 DNA: TGTGCCATCAGTGGAACAGGGAGCACAGATACGCAGTATTTT
D gene: -; clone size: -; J gene: TRBJ2-7; V gene: TRBV5-4; CDR3 protein: CASSRTNNLREQYF; CDR3 DNA: TGTGCCAGCAGCCGGACCAATAACCTACGAGAGCAGTACTTC
D gene: -; clone size: few; J gene: TRBJ2-7; V gene: TRBV12-2; CDR3 protein: CASRLSVRGRRSYEQYF; CDR3 DNA: TGTGCAAGTCGCTTGTCTGTGAGGGGACGTCGCTCCTACGAGCAGTACTTC
D gene: TRBD1; clone size: -; J gene: TRBJ2-7; V gene: TRBV4-1; CDR3 protein: CASSQPGQGYEQYF; CDR3 DNA: TGCGCCAGCAGCCAACCGGGACAGGGTTACGAGCAGTACTTC
D gene: TRBD1; clone size: few; J gene: TRBJ1-1; V gene: TRBV2; CDR3 protein: CASGTGTGNTEAFF; CDR3 DNA: TGTGCCAGTGGGACCGGGACAGGGAACACTGAAGCTTTCTTT
D gene: TRBD1; clone size: -; J gene: TRBJ2-3; V gene: TRBV10-3; CDR3 protein: CAISAGDRVRTDTQYF; CDR3 DNA: TGTGCCATCAGCGCTGGGGACAGGGTGAGGACAGATACGCAGTATTTT
D gene: -; clone size: -; J gene: TRBJ2-4; V gene: TRBV5-1; CDR3 protein: CASSTDPGIQYF; CDR3 DNA: TGCGCCAGCAGCACCGACCCAGGCATTCAGTACTTC
D gene: -; clone size: few; J gene: TRBJ2-2; V gene: TRBV5-1; CDR3 protein: CASSLNYNTGELFF; CDR3 DNA: TGCGCCAGCAGCCTCAATTACAACACCGGGGAGCTGTTTTTT
D gene: TRBD2; clone size: -; J gene: TRBJ2-2; V gene: TRBV6-1; CDR3 protein: CASRGLAGAGELFF; CDR3 DNA: TGTGCCAGCAGGGGCCTAGCGGGGGCCGGGGAGCTGTTTTTT
D gene: TRBD1; clone size: -; J gene: TRBJ1-4; V gene: TRBV9; CDR3 protein: CASPSGQGSEKLFF; CDR3 DNA: TGTGCCAGCCCCTCGGGACAGGGGAGTGAAAAACTGTTTTTT
D gene: -; clone size: -; J gene: TRBJ2-6; V gene: TRBV5-4; CDR3 protein: CASSPGNSGANVLTF; CDR3 DNA: TGTGCCAGCAGCCCGGGAAACTCTGGGGCCAACGTCCTGACTTTC
D gene: -; clone size: -; J gene: TRBJ1-6; V gene: TRBV20-1; CDR3 protein: CSAPLPGRTHF; CDR3 DNA: TGCAGTGCTCCGCTTCCGGGACGGACACACTTT
D gene: -; clone size: -; J gene: TRBJ1-2; V gene: TRBV30; CDR3 protein: CAWSPNGRGGGYTF; CDR3 DNA: TGTGCCTGGAGTCCCAATGGTAGGGGCGGAGGCTACACCTTC
D gene: -; clone size: few; J gene: TRBJ1-5; V gene: TRBV30; CDR3 protein: CAWNAGRARSNQPQHF; CDR3 DNA: TGTGCCTGGAACGCGGGCAGGGCGCGGAGCAATCAGCCCCAGCATTTT
D gene: -; clone size: -; J gene: TRBJ1-6; V gene: TRBV7-8; CDR3 protein: CASSLAGSSSNSPLHF; CDR3 DNA: TGTGCCAGCAGCTTAGCTGGCAGTTCGTCAAATTCACCCCTCCACTTT
D gene: -; clone size: many; J gene: TRBJ2-7; V gene: TRBV28; CDR3 protein: CASSLYGGLSYEQYF; CDR3 DNA: TGTGCCAGCAGTTTATACGGGGGGCTCTCCTACGAGCAGTACTTC
D gene: -; clone size: -; J gene: TRBJ2-1; V gene: TRBV20-1; CDR3 protein: CSVMRETGQFF; CDR3 DNA: TGCAGTGTTATGAGAGAGACGGGGCAGTTCTTC
D gene: TRBD2; clone size: -; J gene: TRBJ2-5; V gene: TRBV6-1; CDR3 protein: CASTGGTSGKETQYF; CDR3 DNA: TGTGCCAGCACCGGGGGGACTAGCGGGAAAGAGACCCAGTACTTC
D gene: -; clone size: -; J gene: TRBJ2-4; V gene: TRBV2; CDR3 protein: CASSESGRAKNIQYF; CDR3 DNA: TGTGCCAGCAGTGAAAGCGGTAGGGCCAAAAACATTCAGTACTTC
D gene: TRBD1; clone size: -; J gene: TRBJ2-7; V gene: TRBV2; CDR3 protein: CASSDGQGAYEQYF; CDR3 DNA: TGTGCCAGCAGTGATGGGCAGGGGGCGTACGAGCAGTACTTC
D gene: -; clone size: -; J gene: TRBJ2-5; V gene: TRBV5-5; CDR3 protein: CASSASPELRETQYF; CDR3 DNA: TGTGCCAGCAGCGCCTCGCCGGAACTTCGGGAGACCCAGTACTTC
D gene: TRBD2; clone size: -; J gene: TRBJ2-7; V gene: TRBV10-3; CDR3 protein: CAISELLAGGPGEQYF; CDR3 DNA: TGTGCCATCAGTGAGCTATTAGCGGGAGGGCCTGGAGAGCAGTACTTC
D gene: -; clone size: -; J gene: TRBJ2-7; V gene: TRBV5-4; CDR3 protein: CASSLLFGQGDYEQYF; CDR3 DNA: TGTGCCAGCAGCTTGTTGTTCGGGCAGGGAGACTACGAGCAGTACTTC
D gene: TRBD1; clone size: -; J gene: TRBJ2-1; V gene: TRBV5-4; CDR3 protein: CASSPDRGRNEQFF; CDR3 DNA: TGTGCCAGCAGCCCGGACAGGGGGCGTAATGAGCAGTTCTTC
D gene: TRBD1; clone size: few; J gene: TRBJ2-5; V gene: TRBV6-1; CDR3 protein: CASSEDRFGRETQYF; CDR3 DNA: TGTGCCAGCAGCGAGGACAGGTTCGGACGAGAGACCCAGTACTTC
D gene: -; clone size: -; J gene: TRBJ2-1; V gene: TRBV2; CDR3 protein: CASSRLFSYNEQFF; CDR3 DNA: TGTGCCAGCAGTAGATTGTTCTCCTACAATGAGCAGTTCTTC
D gene: TRBD1; clone size: once; J gene: TRBJ2-7; V gene: TRBV28; CDR3 protein: CASTQTGHVYEQYF; CDR3 DNA: TGTGCCAGCACCCAGACAGGGCATGTTTACGAGCAGTACTTC